This T cell receptor beta chain was retrieved from a study of shared clonotypes between healthy human individuals. Study findings and constraints: Rarefaction indicated that sorted-subset sequencing remained incomplete although depth was large.

This table comes from immunoSEQ multiplex PCR, and its TCRdb copy is limited to in-frame clones, with some not included. The profile shows under 600,000 clones, roughly 98% of them singletons. Turning to this clone: Antigen: not known.

Only CD45RO-negative cells positively selected for CCR7 counted as naive CD8 cells, so terminally differentiated effector memory CD45RA+ cells were excluded. Germline values: CDR1 SEHNR, CDR2 FQNEAQ (reference sequence). The V end lost 5 bases, the J end lost 0 bases, and 12 bases lay between the germline ends. The CDR3 extends over 15 amino acids. This sequence was found in a man aged 30 to 45 in good health. Material for sequencing was naive CD8+ T cells sorted from blood. The rearrangement joins TRBV7-9 to TRBJ2-3; weak D call: TRBD2 (5 bases). In DNA form, the CDR3 reads TGTGCCAGCAGCCCGCCACTAGTTAGCACAGATACGCAGTATTTT. Residues: CASSPPLVSTDTQYF.